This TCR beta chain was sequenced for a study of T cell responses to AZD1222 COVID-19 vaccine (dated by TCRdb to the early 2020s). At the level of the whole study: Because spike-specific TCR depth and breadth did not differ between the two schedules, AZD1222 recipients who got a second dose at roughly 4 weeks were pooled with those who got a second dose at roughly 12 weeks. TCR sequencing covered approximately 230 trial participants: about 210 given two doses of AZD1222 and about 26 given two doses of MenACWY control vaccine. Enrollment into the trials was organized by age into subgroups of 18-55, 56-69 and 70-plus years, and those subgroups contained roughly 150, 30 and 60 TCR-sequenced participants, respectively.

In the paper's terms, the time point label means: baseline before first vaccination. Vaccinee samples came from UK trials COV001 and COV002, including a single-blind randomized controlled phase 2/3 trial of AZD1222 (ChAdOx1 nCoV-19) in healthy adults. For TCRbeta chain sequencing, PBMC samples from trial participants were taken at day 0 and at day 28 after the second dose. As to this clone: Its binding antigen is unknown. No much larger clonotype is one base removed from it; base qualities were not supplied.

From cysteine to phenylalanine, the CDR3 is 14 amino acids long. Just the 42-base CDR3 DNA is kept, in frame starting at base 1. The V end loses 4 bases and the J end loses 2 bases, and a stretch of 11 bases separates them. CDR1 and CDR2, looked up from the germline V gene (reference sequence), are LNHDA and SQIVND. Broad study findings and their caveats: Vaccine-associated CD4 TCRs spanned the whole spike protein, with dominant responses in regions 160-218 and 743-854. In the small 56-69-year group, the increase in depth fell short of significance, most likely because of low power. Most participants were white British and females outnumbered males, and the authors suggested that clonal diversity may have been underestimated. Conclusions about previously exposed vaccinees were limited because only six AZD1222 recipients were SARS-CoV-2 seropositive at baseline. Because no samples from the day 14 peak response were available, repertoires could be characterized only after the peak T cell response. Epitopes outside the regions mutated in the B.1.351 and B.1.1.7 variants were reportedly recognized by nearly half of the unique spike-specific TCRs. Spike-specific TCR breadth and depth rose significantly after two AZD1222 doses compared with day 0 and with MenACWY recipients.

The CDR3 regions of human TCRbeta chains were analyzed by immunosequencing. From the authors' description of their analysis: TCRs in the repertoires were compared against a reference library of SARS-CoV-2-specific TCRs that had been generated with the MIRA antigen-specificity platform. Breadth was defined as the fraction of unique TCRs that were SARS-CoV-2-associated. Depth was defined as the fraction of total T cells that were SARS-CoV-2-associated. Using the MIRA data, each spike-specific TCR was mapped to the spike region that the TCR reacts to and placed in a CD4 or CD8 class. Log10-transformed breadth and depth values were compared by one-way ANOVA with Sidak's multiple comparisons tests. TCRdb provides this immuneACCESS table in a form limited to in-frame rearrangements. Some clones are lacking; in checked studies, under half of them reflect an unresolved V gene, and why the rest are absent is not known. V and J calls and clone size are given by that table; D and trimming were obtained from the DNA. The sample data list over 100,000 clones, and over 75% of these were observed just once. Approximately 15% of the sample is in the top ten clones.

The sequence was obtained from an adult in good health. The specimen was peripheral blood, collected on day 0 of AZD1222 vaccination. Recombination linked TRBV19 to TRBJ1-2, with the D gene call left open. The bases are TGTGCCAGTAGTACCAGACCGAGCAACTATGGCTACACCTTC. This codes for CASSTRPSNYGYTF.